The TCR gamma chain described here comes from a study of gamma-delta T cells after stem cell transplantation. V dropped 0 bases and J dropped 5; count of bases not matched to a gene: 4. This CDR3 is 17 amino acids long. From germline, CDR1 is GITISATS and CDR2 ISYDGTV (reference sequence). TCRdb reprocessed the RT-PCR reads using CATT. In the table there are 550 to 650 gamma-chain clones, 25% to 35% of which are singletons. This clone counts as large. The chain uses TRGV9 and TRGJP. Assignment of the J gene here rests on matching the DNA to germline, because TCRdb gives none. The material sequenced was gamma-delta T cells. The origin of this receptor is a human donor. It is not recorded whose cells these are; they may come from a transplant donor. As DNA, the CDR3 is TGTGCCTTGTGGGAGGTGCAAAAAGAGTTGGGCAAAAAAATCAAGGTATTT. The encoded protein is CALWEVQKELGKKIKVF.